Listed below are T cell receptor beta chains from one sample, sequenced in a study of T cells in Graves' hyperthyroidism and ophthalmopathy. TCRdb ran MiXCR on the multiplex PCR reads and lists one entry per CDR3 protein. The sample consists of about 690,000 distinct CDR3 sequences, 15% to 20% of them appearing once. The material sequenced was blood. These receptors were obtained from a man aged 45-65 years with Graves' hyperthyroidism. Each CDR3 is given with its conserved first and last residue. A D gene is named only where the DNA matches it firmly. Clone size is given for some rows only: seen once, a few or many times, or a class if the clone is expanded.

v_call	d_call	clone_size	j_call	cdr3_aa	cdr3_nt
TRBV5-1	NA	NA	TRBJ2-7	CASSFLSGYEQYF	TGCGCCAGCAGCTTCCTTTCCGGTTACGAGCAGTACTTC
TRBV2	TRBD2	many	TRBJ2-1	CAKQKRGDYNEQFF	TGTGCCAAACAAAAACGGGGGGACTACAATGAGCAGTTCTTC
TRBV7-8	TRBD2	many	TRBJ2-3	CASSSDLAVTDTQYF	TGTGCCAGCAGCTCCGACCTAGCGGTCACAGATACGCAGTATTTT
TRBV10-2	TRBD1	few	TRBJ2-2	CASSERDRVGYNTGELFF	TGCGCCAGCAGCGAACGGGACAGGGTGGGGTATAACACCGGGGAGCTGTTTTTT
TRBV11-3	NA	NA	TRBJ2-7	CASSLERGAGPYEQYF	TGTGCCAGCAGCTTAGAGAGGGGGGCTGGCCCGTACGAGCAGTACTTC
TRBV10-3	NA	NA	TRBJ1-3	CAISESGDSGNTIYF	TGTGCCATCAGTGAGTCTGGTGACTCTGGAAACACCATATATTTT
TRBV7-9	NA	few	TRBJ1-4	CASNEGDSEKLFF	TGTGCCAGCAATGAGGGAGACAGCGAAAAACTGTTTTTT
TRBV12-3/TRBV12-4	NA	many	TRBJ1-2	CASSPGPTGGYTF	TGTGCCAGCAGCCCGGGACCGACGGGTGGCTACACCTTC
TRBV12-5	NA	NA	TRBJ1-2	CASDTGTTPMFNYGYTF	TGTGCTAGTGATACCGGGACAACACCTATGTTTAACTATGGCTACACCTTC
TRBV28	TRBD1	many	TRBJ2-3	CATYPGQGADTQYF	TGTGCCACCTATCCGGGACAGGGTGCAGATACGCAGTATTTT
TRBV28	NA	many	TRBJ2-7	CASSPAYYEQYF	TGTGCCAGCAGTCCAGCATACTACGAGCAGTACTTC
TRBV20-1	TRBD1	NA	TRBJ2-2	CSAPRQGTGELFF	TGCAGTGCCCCTCGACAGGGGACCGGGGAGCTGTTTTTT
TRBV12-3/TRBV12-4	NA	NA	TRBJ1-1	CASSSELGLFTEAFF	TGTGCCAGCAGTTCCGAGTTGGGCCTCTTCACTGAAGCTTTCTTT
TRBV6-1	TRBD1	many	TRBJ2-7	CASTRTGTSYEQYF	TGTGCCAGCACCCGGACAGGGACGTCCTACGAGCAGTACTTC
TRBV7-2	NA	NA	TRBJ2-4	CASSLAGRRGGVNIQYF	TGTGCCAGCAGCTTAGCGGGGAGGCGGGGAGGAGTAAACATTCAGTACTTC
TRBV10-3	TRBD2	NA	TRBJ2-7	CATFKRTSGGSYEQYF	TGTGCCACTTTCAAAAGGACTAGCGGGGGCTCCTACGAGCAGTACTTC
TRBV6-1	TRBD1	NA	TRBJ2-1	CASSGPRGINNEQFF	TGTGCCAGCAGTGGTCCCAGGGGGATCAACAATGAGCAGTTCTTC
TRBV28	NA	many	TRBJ2-1	CASIKGRGEYNEQFF	TGTGCCAGCATTAAGGGGAGGGGGGAGTACAATGAGCAGTTCTTC
TRBV11-3	TRBD1	many	TRBJ2-1	CASSIGQGAHSGEQFF	TGTGCCAGCAGCATCGGACAGGGGGCGCATTCGGGTGAGCAGTTCTTC
TRBV6-5	NA	few	TRBJ2-2	CASSYPHALTKDTGELFF	TGTGCCAGCAGTTACCCTCACGCCTTGACAAAGGACACCGGGGAGCTGTTTTTT
TRBV20-1	TRBD2	many	TRBJ2-7	CSADPGLAGKPLPYEQYF	TGCAGTGCTGATCCGGGACTAGCGGGGAAACCCCTACCCTACGAGCAGTACTTC
TRBV7-9	NA	few	TRBJ1-1	CASSLGTQEAFF	TGTGCCAGCAGCTTAGGGACGCAAGAAGCTTTCTTT
TRBV12-3/TRBV12-4	NA	NA	TRBJ1-2	CASSPGQGWYGYTF	TGTGCCAGCAGCCCTGGCCAGGGTTGGTACGGCTACACCTTC
TRBV5-1	TRBD2	few	TRBJ2-7	CASSPELAGRYEQYF	TGCGCCAGCAGCCCCGAATTAGCGGGTCGCTACGAGCAGTACTTC
TRBV10-3	TRBD2	many	TRBJ2-7	CAISESASGRIYEQYF	TGTGCCATCAGTGAGTCGGCTAGCGGGAGGATTTACGAGCAGTACTTC
TRBV2	TRBD2	many	TRBJ2-5	CASIWLADQETQYF	TGTGCCAGCATCTGGCTAGCGGACCAAGAGACCCAGTACTTC
TRBV29-1	NA	NA	TRBJ1-1	CSAKTRIGTEAFF	TGCAGCGCAAAGACGCGTATAGGCACTGAAGCTTTCTTT
TRBV12-3/TRBV12-4	NA	many	TRBJ1-1	CASRMGSEAFF	TGTGCCAGCAGGATGGGATCTGAAGCTTTCTTT
TRBV5-1	TRBD2	few	TRBJ2-3	CASSRGGEFTDTQYF	TGCGCCAGCAGCCGGGGGGGGGAATTCACAGATACGCAGTATTTT
TRBV29-1	TRBD1	many	TRBJ2-2	CSVEDGRGLTGELFF	TGCAGCGTTGAAGACGGCAGGGGGCTAACCGGGGAGCTGTTTTTT
TRBV24-1	TRBD2	few	TRBJ2-3	CATSDWGSGRSTDTQYF	TGTGCCACCAGTGATTGGGGTAGCGGGAGAAGCACAGATACGCAGTATTTT
TRBV2	TRBD1	many	TRBJ1-2	CASRGTGIYGGYTF	TGTGCCAGCAGGGGGACAGGGATCTATGGAGGCTACACCTTC
TRBV11-2	NA	many	TRBJ2-4	CASSLKGGQITKNIQYF	TGTGCCAGCAGCTTAAAGGGGGGACAAATTACCAAAAACATTCAGTACTTC
TRBV30	TRBD1	many	TRBJ1-1	CAWSTSDRVVAEAFF	TGTGCCTGGAGTACTTCGGACAGGGTGGTGGCTGAAGCTTTCTTT
TRBV28	NA	many	TRBJ1-1	CASSAHRSNTEAFF	TGTGCCAGCAGTGCTCATCGCAGCAACACTGAAGCTTTCTTT
TRBV12-3/TRBV12-4	TRBD2	NA	TRBJ2-3	CSSSPGTSGASTDTQYF	TGTTCCAGCAGTCCCGGGACTAGCGGGGCAAGCACAGATACGCAGTATTTT
TRBV24-1	NA	NA	TRBJ2-1	CATSEAGANEQFF	TGTGCCACCAGTGAGGCTGGGGCCAATGAGCAGTTCTTC
TRBV2	TRBD2	many	TRBJ2-5	CASVGTRGRQETQYF	TGTGCCAGCGTAGGGACTAGGGGCCGCCAAGAGACCCAGTACTTC
TRBV6-2/TRBV6-3	NA	many	TRBJ1-1	CASSYDFRRTFF	TGTGCCAGCAGTTACGATTTCAGACGGACTTTCTTT
TRBV7-8	NA	many	TRBJ2-7	CASSGAVVSYEQYF	TGTGCCAGCAGTGGAGCGGTCGTCTCCTACGAGCAGTACTTC
TRBV19	NA	NA	TRBJ1-4	CASSTGPKARGLFF	TGTGCCAGTAGTACGGGACCCAAAGCCAGAGGACTGTTTTTT
TRBV4-3	NA	NA	TRBJ2-1	CASSQDDWSASYNEQFF	TGCGCCAGCAGCCAAGATGACTGGTCCGCCTCCTACAATGAGCAGTTCTTC
TRBV11-3	TRBD1	many	TRBJ1-5	CASSRGTGGEGNQPQHF	TGTGCCAGCAGCCGGGGGACAGGGGGCGAGGGCAATCAGCCCCAGCATTTT
TRBV6-5	NA	NA	TRBJ2-5	CASSYGGGETQYF	TGTGCCAGCAGTTACGGTGGAGGTGAGACCCAGTACTTC
TRBV12-3/TRBV12-4	NA	many	TRBJ1-5	CASSFYGQPQHF	TGTGCCAGCAGTTTCTACGGGCAGCCCCAGCATTTT
TRBV2	TRBD2	many	TRBJ2-7	CASSTYLAGDGYEQYF	TGTGCCAGCAGTACCTACTTAGCGGGAGACGGTTACGAGCAGTACTTC
TRBV5-4	NA	few	TRBJ1-1	CASSLVSGKNTEAFF	TGTGCCAGCAGCTTGGTATCCGGAAAGAACACTGAAGCTTTCTTT
TRBV15	NA	NA	TRBJ1-5	CATSLQENQPQHF	TGTGCCACCAGCCTACAGGAGAATCAGCCCCAGCATTTT
TRBV20-1	NA	many	TRBJ2-1	CSASRVAAGGNEQFF	TGCAGTGCTAGTAGAGTTGCCGCGGGTGGCAATGAGCAGTTCTTC
TRBV30	NA	NA	TRBJ1-5	CAWSPEESQPQHF	TGTGCCTGGAGTCCCGAGGAAAGTCAGCCCCAGCATTTT
TRBV7-3	TRBD1	NA	TRBJ2-5	CASSLRTGTAETQYF	TGTGCCAGCAGCTTACGGACAGGGACGGCCGAGACCCAGTACTTC
TRBV5-1	NA	NA	TRBJ2-1	CASSLTSPFDEQFF	TGCGCCAGCAGCTTGACTAGTCCCTTTGATGAGCAGTTCTTC
TRBV6-1	NA	many	TRBJ2-1	CASRISSYNEQFF	TGTGCCAGTAGGATTAGCTCCTACAATGAGCAGTTCTTC
TRBV2	TRBD2	many	TRBJ2-1	CASSATFGLAEYNEQFF	TGTGCCAGCAGTGCTACTTTTGGGCTAGCGGAGTACAATGAGCAGTTCTTC
TRBV5-5	TRBD1	many	TRBJ1-1	CASSPEQGASWNTEAFF	TGTGCCAGCAGCCCGGAACAGGGGGCAAGTTGGAACACTGAAGCTTTCTTT